A selection of T cell receptor beta chains follows, all from one sample in a study of blood T cell repertoires in COVID-19. Method: immunoSEQ multiplex PCR; TCRdb's copy keeps in-frame clones and lacks some. Of 650,000 to 800,000 clones in the sample, around 90% are singletons; the top ten hold under 0.3%. What was sequenced was peripheral blood. Receptor source: a woman aged 18 to 35 with acute or convalescent COVID-19. CDR3s include the opening cysteine and the closing phenylalanine or tryptophan. A D gene is named only where the DNA matches it firmly. A clone size is listed for some rows: how often the clone was seen (once, few, many), or a class if it is expanded.

clone_size: NA
j_call: TRBJ1-4
d_call: NA
v_call: TRBV7-2
cdr3_aa: CASSLVSQGREKLFF
cdr3_nt: TGTGCCAGCAGCTTAGTCTCTCAGGGGAGAGAAAAACTGTTTTTT

clone_size: NA
j_call: TRBJ2-7
d_call: TRBD1
v_call: TRBV7-3
cdr3_aa: CASSLIQRQGATYEQYF
cdr3_nt: TGTGCCAGCAGCCTCATCCAAAGACAGGGGGCGACCTACGAGCAGTACTTC

clone_size: NA
j_call: TRBJ1-3
d_call: NA
v_call: TRBV5-5
cdr3_aa: CASSLASTPTSGNTIYF
cdr3_nt: TGTGCCAGCAGCTTGGCCAGTACACCCACCTCTGGAAACACCATATATTTT

clone_size: NA
j_call: TRBJ2-3
d_call: TRBD2
v_call: TRBV19
cdr3_aa: CASSTLGGSGGTDTQYF
cdr3_nt: TGTGCCAGTAGCACCCTCGGAGGTAGCGGGGGCACAGATACGCAGTATTTT

clone_size: NA
j_call: TRBJ1-4
d_call: TRBD1
v_call: TRBV19
cdr3_aa: CASGDRANEKLFF
cdr3_nt: TGTGCCAGTGGGGACAGAGCTAATGAAAAACTGTTTTTT

clone_size: NA
j_call: TRBJ2-2
d_call: NA
v_call: TRBV27
cdr3_aa: CASSPPLTVPNTGELFF
cdr3_nt: TGTGCCAGCAGCCCCCCCTTGACAGTTCCTAACACCGGGGAGCTGTTTTTT

clone_size: NA
j_call: TRBJ2-7
d_call: TRBD2
v_call: TRBV11-3
cdr3_aa: CASSGGTRGEQYF
cdr3_nt: TGTGCCAGCAGCGGCGGGACTAGAGGCGAGCAGTACTTC

clone_size: NA
j_call: TRBJ2-5
d_call: NA
v_call: TRBV5-1
cdr3_aa: CASTRDRVDTQYF
cdr3_nt: TGCGCCAGCACCCGGGATAGGGTTGACACCCAGTACTTC

clone_size: NA
j_call: TRBJ2-2
d_call: NA
v_call: TRBV11-3
cdr3_aa: CASSGKRGLPNTGELFF
cdr3_nt: TGTGCCAGCAGCGGAAAAAGGGGACTGCCAAACACCGGGGAGCTGTTTTTT

clone_size: NA
j_call: TRBJ2-3
d_call: NA
v_call: TRBV13
cdr3_aa: CASSPRTDTQYF
cdr3_nt: TGTGCCAGCAGCCCTAGGACAGATACGCAGTATTTT

clone_size: once
j_call: TRBJ1-1
d_call: NA
v_call: TRBV5-4
cdr3_aa: CASSGKQSGNTEAFF
cdr3_nt: TGTGCCAGCAGCGGGAAACAAAGCGGCAACACTGAAGCTTTCTTT

clone_size: NA
j_call: TRBJ2-7
d_call: NA
v_call: TRBV5-4
cdr3_aa: CASSLGAGVSGEQYF
cdr3_nt: TGTGCCAGCAGCTTAGGGGCAGGGGTGAGTGGCGAGCAGTACTTC

clone_size: NA
j_call: TRBJ2-2
d_call: TRBD2
v_call: TRBV29-1
cdr3_aa: CSVEGGSNTGELFF
cdr3_nt: TGCAGCGTTGAGGGGGGGTCGAACACCGGGGAGCTGTTTTTT

clone_size: NA
j_call: TRBJ1-1
d_call: TRBD1
v_call: TRBV19
cdr3_aa: CASSDPGQGSTEAFF
cdr3_nt: TGTGCCAGTAGTGACCCTGGACAGGGAAGCACTGAAGCTTTCTTT

clone_size: NA
j_call: TRBJ1-4
d_call: NA
v_call: TRBV4-2
cdr3_aa: CASSQEGGAHEKLFF
cdr3_nt: TGTGCCAGCAGCCAAGAGGGGGGGGCGCATGAAAAACTGTTTTTT

clone_size: NA
j_call: TRBJ2-7
d_call: NA
v_call: TRBV12-5
cdr3_aa: CASGTSRGGSSYEQYF
cdr3_nt: TGTGCTAGTGGTACCTCTAGGGGGGGGTCCTCCTACGAGCAGTACTTC

clone_size: NA
j_call: TRBJ2-2
d_call: TRBD1
v_call: TRBV5-1
cdr3_aa: CASSRTGADTGELFF
cdr3_nt: TGCGCCAGCAGCCGGACAGGGGCGGACACCGGGGAGCTGTTTTTT

clone_size: NA
j_call: TRBJ2-3
d_call: NA
v_call: TRBV4-3
cdr3_aa: CASSQAGAGGDTQYF
cdr3_nt: TGCGCCAGCAGCCAAGCGGGAGCGGGTGGAGATACGCAGTATTTT

clone_size: once
j_call: TRBJ2-7
d_call: TRBD2
v_call: TRBV7-8
cdr3_aa: CASSFRERGTIPSSYEQYF
cdr3_nt: TGTGCCAGCAGCTTTCGCGAGCGGGGTACTATCCCTAGCTCCTACGAGCAGTACTTC

clone_size: NA
j_call: TRBJ1-6
d_call: NA
v_call: TRBV6-5
cdr3_aa: CASSSTGGSPLHF
cdr3_nt: TGTGCCAGCAGTTCTACTGGAGGGTCACCCCTCCACTTT